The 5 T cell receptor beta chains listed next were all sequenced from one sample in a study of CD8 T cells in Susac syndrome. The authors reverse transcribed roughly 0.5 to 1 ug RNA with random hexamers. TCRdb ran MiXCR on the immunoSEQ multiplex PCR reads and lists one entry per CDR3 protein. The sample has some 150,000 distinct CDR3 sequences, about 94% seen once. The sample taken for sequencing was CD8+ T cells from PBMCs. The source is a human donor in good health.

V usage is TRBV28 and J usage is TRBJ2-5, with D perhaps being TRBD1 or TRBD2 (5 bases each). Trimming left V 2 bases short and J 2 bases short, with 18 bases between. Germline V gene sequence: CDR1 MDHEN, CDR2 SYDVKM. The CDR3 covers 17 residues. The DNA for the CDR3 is TGTGCCAGCAGTTTAGTCGGCCCGGGGCCCGAACAAGAGACCCAGTACTTC. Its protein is CASSLVGPGPEQETQYF.

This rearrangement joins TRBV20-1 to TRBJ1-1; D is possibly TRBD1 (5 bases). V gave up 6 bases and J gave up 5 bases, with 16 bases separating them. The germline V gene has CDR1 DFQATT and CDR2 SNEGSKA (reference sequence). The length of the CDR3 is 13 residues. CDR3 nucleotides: TGCAGTGCCAGGCTCGGGGGATGGACTGAAGCTTTCTTT. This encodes CSARLGGWTEAFF.

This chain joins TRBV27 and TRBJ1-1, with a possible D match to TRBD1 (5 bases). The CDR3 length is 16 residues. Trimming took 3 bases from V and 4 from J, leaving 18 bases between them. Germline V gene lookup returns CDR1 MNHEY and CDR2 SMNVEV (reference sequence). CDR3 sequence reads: CASSFTGPGWGTEAFF. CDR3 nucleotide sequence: TGTGCCAGCAGTTTTACGGGGCCGGGTTGGGGCACTGAAGCTTTCTTT.

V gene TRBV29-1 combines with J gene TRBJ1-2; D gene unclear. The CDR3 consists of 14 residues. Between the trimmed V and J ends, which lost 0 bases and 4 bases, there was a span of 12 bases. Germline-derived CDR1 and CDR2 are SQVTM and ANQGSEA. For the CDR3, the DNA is TGCAGCGTTGAAGATCAAACCGGGAGCTATGGCTACACCTTC. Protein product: CSVEDQTGSYGYTF.

The CDR3 sequence: CASSLQGDDEQYF. CDR3 coding DNA: TGTGCCAGCAGTTTACAGGGGGATGACGAGCAGTACTTC. V is TRBV27 and J is TRBJ2-7; 7 bases align to TRBD1. This CDR3 has 13 residues. With V trimmed by 2 bases and J by 5 bases, 3 bases remained unmatched. Per germline, CDR1 MNHEY and CDR2 SMNVEV (reference sequence).